The clone carrying this T cell receptor (beta chain) has only one observation. Its antigen is as yet unknown. TCRdb recomputed calls from the reads with MiXCR, one row per CDR3 protein. The sample carries 250,000 to 300,000 distinct CDR3 sequences, more than 20% recorded once. The sample comes from a study of T cell repertoires in cytomegalovirus infection. About the study: Public TCR beta signatures marked donors with CMV infection and the matching HLA.

General study points: HLA-C-restricted, CMV-specific TCR beta clonotypes were dominant ex vivo. The cumulative frequency of public TCR beta families distinguished individuals who carried CMV together with the relevant HLA.

This TCR was recovered from a human donor in good health (CMV status not recorded). Some clones in this sample may be carry-over from other donors' samples. The sample comprised PBMCs.

In DNA, the CDR3 is TGCAGTGCTAGAAGGCAGGGGGTCCCCGGGGAGCTGTTTTTT. Translated: CSARRQGVPGELFF. The rearrangement joins TRBV20-1 to TRBJ2-2; 7 bases align to TRBD1. Germline V gene lookup returns CDR1 DFQATT and CDR2 SNEGSKA (reference sequence). This CDR3 has 14 amino acids. V dropped 2 bases and J dropped 6; count of bases not matched to a gene: 6.